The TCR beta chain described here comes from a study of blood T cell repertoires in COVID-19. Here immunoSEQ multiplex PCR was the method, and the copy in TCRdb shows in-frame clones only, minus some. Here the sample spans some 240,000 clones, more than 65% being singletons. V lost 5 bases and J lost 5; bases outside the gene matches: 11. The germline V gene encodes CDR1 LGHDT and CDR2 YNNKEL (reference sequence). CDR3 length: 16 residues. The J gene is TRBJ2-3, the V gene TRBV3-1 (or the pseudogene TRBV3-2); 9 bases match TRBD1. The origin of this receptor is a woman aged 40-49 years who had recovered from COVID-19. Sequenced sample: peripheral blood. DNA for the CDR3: TGTGCCAGCAGCTATATTTACAGGGGGCAGGGAGATACGCAGTATTTT. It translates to CASSYIYRGQGDTQYF.